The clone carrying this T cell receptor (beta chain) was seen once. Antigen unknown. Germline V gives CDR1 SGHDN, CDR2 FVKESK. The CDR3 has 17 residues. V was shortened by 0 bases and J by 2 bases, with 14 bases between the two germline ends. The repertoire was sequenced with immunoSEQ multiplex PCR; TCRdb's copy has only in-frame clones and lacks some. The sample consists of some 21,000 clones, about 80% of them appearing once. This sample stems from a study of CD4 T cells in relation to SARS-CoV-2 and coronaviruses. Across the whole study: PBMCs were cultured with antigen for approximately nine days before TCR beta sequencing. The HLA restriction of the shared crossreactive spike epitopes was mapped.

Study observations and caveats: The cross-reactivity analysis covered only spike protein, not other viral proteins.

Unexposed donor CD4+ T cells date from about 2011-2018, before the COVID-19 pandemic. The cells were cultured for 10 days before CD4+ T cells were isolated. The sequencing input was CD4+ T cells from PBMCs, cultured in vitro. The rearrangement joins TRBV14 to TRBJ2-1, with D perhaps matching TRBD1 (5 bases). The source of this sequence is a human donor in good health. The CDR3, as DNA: TGTGCCAGCAGCCAAGATCCACGGCAGGGTCCCTACAATGAGCAGTTCTTC. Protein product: CASSQDPRQGPYNEQFF.